The clone carrying this TCR beta chain was counted between two and nine times. The antigen is undetermined. Germline V CDR1 and CDR2: MGHRA, YSYEKL. V was clipped by 3 bases and J by 11 bases, with 15 bases between them. This CDR3 spans 13 amino acids. The data were obtained in a study of response to subunit inactivated influenza vaccine. Study-level findings and limits: There was a suggestion from the authors that each seasonal influenza vaccination recruits few new T cells.

TCRdb re-called the RT-PCR reads with MiXCR, one entry per CDR3 protein. The sample lists hundreds of thousands of distinct CDR3 sequences; 13% to 15% were seen once. Sequencing was performed on PBMCs from blood, taken 14 to 15 days before vaccination. The chain carries TRBV4-1 and TRBJ2-3; a possible D gene is TRBD2 (5 bases). The TCR sequence derives from a man aged 50 or older who received an inactivated influenza vaccine. The CDR3: CASSQALVLRQYF. The CDR3 DNA reads as TGCGCCAGCAGCCAGGCACTAGTCCTCCGGCAGTATTTT.